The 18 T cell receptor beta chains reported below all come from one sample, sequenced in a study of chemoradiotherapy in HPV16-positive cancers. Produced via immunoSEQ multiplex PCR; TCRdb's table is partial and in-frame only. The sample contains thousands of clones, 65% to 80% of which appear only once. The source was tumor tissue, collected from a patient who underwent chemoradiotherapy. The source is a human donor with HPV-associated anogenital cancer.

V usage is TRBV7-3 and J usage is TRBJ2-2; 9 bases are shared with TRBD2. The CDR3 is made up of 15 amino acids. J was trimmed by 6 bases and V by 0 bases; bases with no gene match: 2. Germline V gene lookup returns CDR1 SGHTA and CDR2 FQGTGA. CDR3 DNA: TGTGCCAGCAGCTTAACCGGGACTAGCTCCGGGGAGCTGTTTTTT. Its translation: CASSLTGTSSGELFF.

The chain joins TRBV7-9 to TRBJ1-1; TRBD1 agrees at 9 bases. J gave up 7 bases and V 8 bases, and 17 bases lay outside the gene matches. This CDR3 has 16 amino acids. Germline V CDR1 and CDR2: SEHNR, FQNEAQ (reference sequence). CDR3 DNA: TGTGCCAGCGGGAACAAACAGGGGGCGGGGATTTATGAAGCTTTCTTT. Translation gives CASGNKQGAGIYEAFF.

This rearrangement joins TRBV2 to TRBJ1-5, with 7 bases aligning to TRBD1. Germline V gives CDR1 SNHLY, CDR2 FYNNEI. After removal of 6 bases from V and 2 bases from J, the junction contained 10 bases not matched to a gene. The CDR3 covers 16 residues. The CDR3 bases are TGTGCCAGCAGGGGGGACAGTTTGGGAGGCAATCAGCCCCAGCATTTT. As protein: CASRGDSLGGNQPQHF.

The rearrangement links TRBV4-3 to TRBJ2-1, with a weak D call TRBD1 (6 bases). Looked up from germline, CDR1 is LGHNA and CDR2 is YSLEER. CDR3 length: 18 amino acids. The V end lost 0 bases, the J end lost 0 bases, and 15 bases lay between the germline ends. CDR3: CASSQEAFRGSSYNEQFF. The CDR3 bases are TGCGCCAGCAGCCAAGAAGCCTTCAGGGGAAGCTCCTACAATGAGCAGTTCTTC.

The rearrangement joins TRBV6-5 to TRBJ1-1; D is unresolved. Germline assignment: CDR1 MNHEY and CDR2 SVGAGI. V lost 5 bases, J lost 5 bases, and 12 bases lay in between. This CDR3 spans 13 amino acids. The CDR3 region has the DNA TGTGCCAGCAGTCCCTCCGGAGTGACTGAAGCTTTCTTT. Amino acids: CASSPSGVTEAFF.

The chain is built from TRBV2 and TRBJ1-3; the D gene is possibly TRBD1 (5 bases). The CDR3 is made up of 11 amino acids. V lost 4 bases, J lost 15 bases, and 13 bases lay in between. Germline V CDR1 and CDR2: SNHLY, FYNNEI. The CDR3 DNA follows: TGTGCCAGCAGTGTTGGGGGACTTGGATATTTT. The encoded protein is CASSVGGLGYF.

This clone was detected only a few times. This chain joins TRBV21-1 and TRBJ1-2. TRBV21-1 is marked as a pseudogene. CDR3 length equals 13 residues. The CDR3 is CASSKGVYYGYTF. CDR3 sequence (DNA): TGTGCCAGCAGCAAAGGGGTATACTATGGCTACACCTTC.

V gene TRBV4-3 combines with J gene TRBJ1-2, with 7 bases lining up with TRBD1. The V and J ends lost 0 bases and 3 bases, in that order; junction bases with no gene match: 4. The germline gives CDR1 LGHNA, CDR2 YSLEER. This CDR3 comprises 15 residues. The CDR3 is CASSQDPRGDYGYTF. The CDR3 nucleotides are TGCGCCAGCAGCCAAGATCCCAGGGGGGACTATGGCTACACCTTC.

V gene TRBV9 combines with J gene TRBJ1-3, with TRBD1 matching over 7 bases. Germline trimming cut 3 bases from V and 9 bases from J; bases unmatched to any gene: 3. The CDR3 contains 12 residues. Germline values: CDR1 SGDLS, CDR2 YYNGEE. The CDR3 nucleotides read TGTGCCAGCAGCGCGACAGGGCCCACCATATATTTT. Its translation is CASSATGPTIYF.

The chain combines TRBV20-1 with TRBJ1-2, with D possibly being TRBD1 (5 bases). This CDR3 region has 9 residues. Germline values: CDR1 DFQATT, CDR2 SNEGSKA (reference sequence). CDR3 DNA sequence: TGCAGCCGACAGTATGGCTACACCTTC. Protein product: CSRQYGYTF.

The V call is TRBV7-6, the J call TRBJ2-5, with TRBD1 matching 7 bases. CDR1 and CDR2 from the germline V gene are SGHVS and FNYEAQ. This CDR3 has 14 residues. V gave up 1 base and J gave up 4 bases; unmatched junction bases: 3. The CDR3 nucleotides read TGTGCCAGCAGCTTAGAGACAGGGCGAGAGACCCAGTACTTC. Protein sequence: CASSLETGRETQYF.

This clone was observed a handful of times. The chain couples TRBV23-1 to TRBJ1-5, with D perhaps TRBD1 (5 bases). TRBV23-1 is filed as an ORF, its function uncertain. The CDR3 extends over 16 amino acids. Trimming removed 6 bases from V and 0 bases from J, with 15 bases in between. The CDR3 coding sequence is TGCGCCAGCAGACCCTGGGGGGATAATAGCAATCAGCCCCAGCATTTT. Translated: CASRPWGDNSNQPQHF.

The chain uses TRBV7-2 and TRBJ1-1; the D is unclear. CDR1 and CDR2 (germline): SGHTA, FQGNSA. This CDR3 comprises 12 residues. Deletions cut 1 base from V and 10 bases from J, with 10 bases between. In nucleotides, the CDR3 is TGTGCCAGCAGCTTAGACCTCCATAGAGCTTTCTTT. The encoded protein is CASSLDLHRAFF.

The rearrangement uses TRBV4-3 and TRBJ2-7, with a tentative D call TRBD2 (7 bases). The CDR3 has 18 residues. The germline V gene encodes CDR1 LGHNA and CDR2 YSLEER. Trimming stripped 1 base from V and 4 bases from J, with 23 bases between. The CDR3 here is CASSQALILGGRRYEQYF. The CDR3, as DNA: TGCGCCAGCAGCCAAGCCCTTATCCTCGGGGGGCGCAGGTACGAGCAGTACTTC.

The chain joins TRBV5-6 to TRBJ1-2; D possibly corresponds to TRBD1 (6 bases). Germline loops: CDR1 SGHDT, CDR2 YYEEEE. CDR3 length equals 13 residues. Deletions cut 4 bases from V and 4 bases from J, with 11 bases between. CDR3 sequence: CASSPGQLYGYTF. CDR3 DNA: TGTGCCAGCAGCCCCGGACAGCTCTATGGCTACACCTTC.

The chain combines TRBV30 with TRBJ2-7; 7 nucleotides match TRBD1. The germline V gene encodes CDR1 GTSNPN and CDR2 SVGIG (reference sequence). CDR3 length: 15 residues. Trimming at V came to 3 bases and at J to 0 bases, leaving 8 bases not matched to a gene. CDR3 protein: CAWRRTGANSYEQYF. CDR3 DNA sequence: TGTGCCTGGAGAAGGACAGGCGCAAACTCCTACGAGCAGTACTTC.

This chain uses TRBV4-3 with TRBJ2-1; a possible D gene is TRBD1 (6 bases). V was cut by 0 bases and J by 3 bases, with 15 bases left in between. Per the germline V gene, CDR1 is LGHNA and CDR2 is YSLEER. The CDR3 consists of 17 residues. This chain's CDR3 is CASSQEEFTGFYNEQFF. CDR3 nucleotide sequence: TGCGCCAGCAGCCAAGAAGAATTCACAGGGTTCTACAATGAGCAGTTCTTC.

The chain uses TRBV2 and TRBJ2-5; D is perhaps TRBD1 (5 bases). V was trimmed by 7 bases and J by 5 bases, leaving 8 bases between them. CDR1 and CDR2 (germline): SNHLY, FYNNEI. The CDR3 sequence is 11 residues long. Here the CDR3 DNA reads TGTGCCAGCACAGGGTTGGAGACCCAGTACTTC. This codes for CASTGLETQYF. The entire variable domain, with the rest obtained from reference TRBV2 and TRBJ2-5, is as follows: EPEVTQTPSHQVTQMGQEVILRCVPISNHLYFYWYRQILGQKVEFLVSFYNNEISEKSEIFDDQFSVERPDGSNFTLKIRSTKLEDSAMYFCASTGLETQYFGPGTRLLVL.